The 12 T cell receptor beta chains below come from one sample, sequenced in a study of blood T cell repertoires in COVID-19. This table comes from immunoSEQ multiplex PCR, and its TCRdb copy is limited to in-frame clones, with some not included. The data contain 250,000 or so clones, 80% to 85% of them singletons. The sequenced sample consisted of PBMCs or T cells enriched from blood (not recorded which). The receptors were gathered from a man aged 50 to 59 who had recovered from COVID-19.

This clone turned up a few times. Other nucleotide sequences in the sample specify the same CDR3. CDR3: CASSLEGTSGRYYNEQFF. In nucleotides, the CDR3 is TGTGCCAGCAGCTTAGAGGGGACTAGCGGGAGGTATTACAATGAGCAGTTCTTC. The rearrangement uses TRBV7-2 and TRBJ2-1; 15 nucleotides agree with TRBD2. The CDR3 runs to 18 residues. V was clipped by 1 base and J by 4 bases; unmatched bases: 5. Germline CDR1 reads SGHTA; CDR2 reads FQGNSA.

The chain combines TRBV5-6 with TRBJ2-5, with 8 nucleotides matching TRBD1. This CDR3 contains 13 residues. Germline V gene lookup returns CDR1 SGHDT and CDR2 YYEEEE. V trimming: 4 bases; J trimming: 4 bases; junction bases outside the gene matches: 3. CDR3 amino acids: CASSITGGETQYF. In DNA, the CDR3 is TGTGCCAGCAGCATCACAGGGGGAGAGACCCAGTACTTC.

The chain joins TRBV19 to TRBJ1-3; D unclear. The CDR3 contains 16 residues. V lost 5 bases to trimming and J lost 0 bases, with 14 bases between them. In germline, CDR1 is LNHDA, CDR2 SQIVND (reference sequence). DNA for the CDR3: TGTGCCAGTAGTCTCCAACTCGGAGCCTCTGGAAACACCATATATTTT. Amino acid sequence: CASSLQLGASGNTIYF.

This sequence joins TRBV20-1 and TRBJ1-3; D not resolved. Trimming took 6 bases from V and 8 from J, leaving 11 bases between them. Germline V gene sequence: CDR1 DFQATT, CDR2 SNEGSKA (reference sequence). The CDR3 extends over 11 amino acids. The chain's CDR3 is CSAREGYTIYF. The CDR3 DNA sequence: TGCAGTGCGCGCGAGGGCTACACCATATATTTT.

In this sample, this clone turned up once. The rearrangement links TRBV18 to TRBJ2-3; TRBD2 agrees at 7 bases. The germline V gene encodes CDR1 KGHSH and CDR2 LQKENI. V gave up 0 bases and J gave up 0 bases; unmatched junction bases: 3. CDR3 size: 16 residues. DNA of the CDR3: TGTGCCAGCTCACCACCGAACGGGGGGAGCACAGATACGCAGTATTTT. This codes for CASSPPNGGSTDTQYF.

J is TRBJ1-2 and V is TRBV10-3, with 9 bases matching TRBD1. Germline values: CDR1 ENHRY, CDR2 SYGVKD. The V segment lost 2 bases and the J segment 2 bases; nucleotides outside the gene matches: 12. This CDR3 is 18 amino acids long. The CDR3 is CAISETLPGQGSNYGYTF. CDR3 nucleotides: TGTGCCATCAGTGAGACTCTCCCGGGACAGGGTTCCAACTATGGCTACACCTTC.

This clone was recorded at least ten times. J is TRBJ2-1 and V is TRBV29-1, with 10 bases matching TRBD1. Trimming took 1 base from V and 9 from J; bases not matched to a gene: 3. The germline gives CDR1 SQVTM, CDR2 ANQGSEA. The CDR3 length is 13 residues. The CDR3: CSVEGQGASEQFF. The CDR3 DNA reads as TGCAGCGTTGAAGGACAGGGGGCGAGTGAGCAGTTCTTC.

CDR3 nucleotide sequence: TGCGCCAGCAGCCAAGAGGCCGGGGAGGGTGCTTATGGCTACACCTTC. Protein sequence: CASSQEAGEGAYGYTF. V and J are TRBV4-3 and TRBJ1-2; unclear D gene. Germline lookup yields CDR1 LGHNA and CDR2 YSLEER. The CDR3 sequence is 16 residues long. The ends were cut back, 0 bases at V and 5 bases at J, with 16 bases in the middle.

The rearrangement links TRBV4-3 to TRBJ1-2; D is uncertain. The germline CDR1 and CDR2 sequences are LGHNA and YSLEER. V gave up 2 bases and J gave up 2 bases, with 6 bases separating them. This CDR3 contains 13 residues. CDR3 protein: CASSQTANYGYTF. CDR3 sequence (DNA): TGCGCCAGCAGCCAAACAGCAAACTATGGCTACACCTTC.

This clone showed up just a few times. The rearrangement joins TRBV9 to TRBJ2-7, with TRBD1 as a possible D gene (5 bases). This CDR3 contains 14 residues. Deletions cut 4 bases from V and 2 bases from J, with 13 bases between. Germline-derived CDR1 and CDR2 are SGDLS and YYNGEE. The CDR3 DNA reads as TGTGCCAGCAGCCCCCAGGGCTCCACCTACGAGCAGTACTTC. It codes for CASSPQGSTYEQYF.

This CDR3 is CASSPLGGQLVYEQYF. DNA for the CDR3: TGTGCCAGCAGCCCCCTCGGGGGACAGCTAGTCTACGAGCAGTACTTC. The chain couples TRBV9 to TRBJ2-7; tentative D call: TRBD1 (7 bases). CDR3 length: 16 amino acids. The V gene's germline CDR1 is SGDLS and CDR2 YYNGEE. The V end was cut by 4 bases, the J end by 3 bases, with 20 bases between.

The CDR3 spells CASSLLLRNTEAFF. The CDR3 DNA is TGTGCCAGCAGCTTACTTCTGAGAAACACTGAAGCTTTCTTT. This sequence joins TRBV7-2 and TRBJ1-1; unclear D gene. Trimming stripped 2 bases from V and 2 bases from J, with 9 bases between. This CDR3 is 14 amino acids long. Germline CDR1 reads SGHTA; CDR2 reads FQGNSA.